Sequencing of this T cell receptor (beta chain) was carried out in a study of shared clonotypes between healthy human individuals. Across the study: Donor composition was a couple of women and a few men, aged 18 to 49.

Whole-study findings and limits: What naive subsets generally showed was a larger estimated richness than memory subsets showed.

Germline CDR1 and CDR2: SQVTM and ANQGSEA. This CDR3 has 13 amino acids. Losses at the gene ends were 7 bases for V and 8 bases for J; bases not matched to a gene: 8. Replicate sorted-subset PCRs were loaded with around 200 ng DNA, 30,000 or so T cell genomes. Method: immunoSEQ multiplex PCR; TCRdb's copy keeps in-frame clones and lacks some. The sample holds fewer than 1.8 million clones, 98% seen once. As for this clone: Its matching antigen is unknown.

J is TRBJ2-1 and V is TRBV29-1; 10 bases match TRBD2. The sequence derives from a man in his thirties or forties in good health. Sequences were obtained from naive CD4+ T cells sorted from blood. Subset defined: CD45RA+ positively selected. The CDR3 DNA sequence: TGCAGCGCCGAACGGGGACTAGCGTATGAGCAGTTCTTC. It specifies CSAERGLAYEQFF.